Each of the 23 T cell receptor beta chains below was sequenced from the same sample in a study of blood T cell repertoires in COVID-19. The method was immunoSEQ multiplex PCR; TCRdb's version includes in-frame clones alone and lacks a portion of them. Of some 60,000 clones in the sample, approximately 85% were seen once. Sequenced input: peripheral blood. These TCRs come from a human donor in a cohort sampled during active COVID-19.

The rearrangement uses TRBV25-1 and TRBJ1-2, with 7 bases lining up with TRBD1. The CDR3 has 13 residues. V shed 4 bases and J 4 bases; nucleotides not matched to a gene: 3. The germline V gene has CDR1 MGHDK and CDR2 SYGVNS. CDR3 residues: CASSGGTVYGYTF. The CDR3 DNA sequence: TGTGCCAGCAGTGGAGGGACAGTCTATGGCTACACCTTC.

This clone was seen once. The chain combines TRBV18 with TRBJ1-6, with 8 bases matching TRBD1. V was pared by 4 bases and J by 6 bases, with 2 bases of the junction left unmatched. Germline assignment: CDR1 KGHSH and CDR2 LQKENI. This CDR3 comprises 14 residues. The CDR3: CASSLDRVNSPLHF. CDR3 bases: TGTGCCAGCTCACTGGACAGGGTTAATTCACCCCTCCACTTT.

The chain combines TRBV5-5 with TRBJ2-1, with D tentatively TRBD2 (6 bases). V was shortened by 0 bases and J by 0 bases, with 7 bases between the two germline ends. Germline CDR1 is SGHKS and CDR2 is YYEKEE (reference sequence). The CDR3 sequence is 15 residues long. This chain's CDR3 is CASSLGGDSYNEQFF. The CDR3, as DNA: TGTGCCAGCAGCTTGGGCGGGGACTCCTACAATGAGCAGTTCTTC.

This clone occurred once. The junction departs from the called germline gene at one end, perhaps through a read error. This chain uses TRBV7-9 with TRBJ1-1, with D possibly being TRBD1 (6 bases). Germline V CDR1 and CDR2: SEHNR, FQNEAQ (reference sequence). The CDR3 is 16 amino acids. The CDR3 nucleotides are TGTGCCAGCAGCAAAAGGGGGGGCATGTTGAAAACTGAAGCTTTCTTT. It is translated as CASSKRGGMLKTEAFF.

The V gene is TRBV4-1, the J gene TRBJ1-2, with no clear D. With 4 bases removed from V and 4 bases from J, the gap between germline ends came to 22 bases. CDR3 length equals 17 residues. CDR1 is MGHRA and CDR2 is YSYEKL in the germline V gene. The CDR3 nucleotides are TGCGCCAGCAGCCCCATGGCGGGATTCGTACCTCCCTATGGCTACACCTTC. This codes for CASSPMAGFVPPYGYTF.

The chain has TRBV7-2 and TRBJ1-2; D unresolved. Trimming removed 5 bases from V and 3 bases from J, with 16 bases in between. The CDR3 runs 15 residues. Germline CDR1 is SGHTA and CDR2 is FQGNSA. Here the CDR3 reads CASSPRPGRDYGYTF. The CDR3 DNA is TGTGCCAGCAGCCCTCGTCCGGGGAGGGACTATGGCTACACCTTC.

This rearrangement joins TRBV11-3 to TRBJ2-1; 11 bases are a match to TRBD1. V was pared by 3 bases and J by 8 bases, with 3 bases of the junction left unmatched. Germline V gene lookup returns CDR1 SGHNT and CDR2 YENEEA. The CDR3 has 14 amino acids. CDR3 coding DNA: TGTGCCAGCAGCTTTGGGACAGGGGGACATGAGCAGTTCTTC. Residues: CASSFGTGGHEQFF.

Written as DNA, the CDR3 is TGTGCCACCAGCAGAGGTGGGACAGGGAACACTGAAGCTTTCTTT. Translated, it gives CATSRGGTGNTEAFF. The gene calls are TRBV15 and TRBJ1-1; 8 bases fit TRBD1. The V gene end was trimmed by 1 base and the J gene end by 1 base; junction bases not matched to a gene: 2. Germline loops: CDR1 LNHNV, CDR2 YYDKDF (reference sequence). The CDR3 has 15 amino acids.

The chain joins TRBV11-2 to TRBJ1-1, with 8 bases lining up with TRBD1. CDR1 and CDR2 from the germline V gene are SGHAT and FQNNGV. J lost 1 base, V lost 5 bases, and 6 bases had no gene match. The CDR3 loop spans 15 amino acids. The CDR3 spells CASSPTDRGNTEAFF. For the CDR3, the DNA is TGTGCCAGCAGCCCTACCGACAGGGGGAACACTGAAGCTTTCTTT.

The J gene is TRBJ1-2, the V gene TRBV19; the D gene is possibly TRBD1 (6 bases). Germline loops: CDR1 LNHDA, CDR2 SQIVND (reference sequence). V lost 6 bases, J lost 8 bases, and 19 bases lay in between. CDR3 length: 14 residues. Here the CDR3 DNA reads TGTGCCAGTAGATCGGTCGCAGGGGTGTCGGGCTACACCTTC. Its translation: CASRSVAGVSGYTF.

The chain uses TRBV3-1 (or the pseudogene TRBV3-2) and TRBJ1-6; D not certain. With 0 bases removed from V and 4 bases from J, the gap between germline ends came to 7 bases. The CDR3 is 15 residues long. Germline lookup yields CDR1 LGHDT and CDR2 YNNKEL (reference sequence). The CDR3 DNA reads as TGTGCCAGCAGCCAAGACAGGCGATATAATTCACCCCTCCACTTT. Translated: CASSQDRRYNSPLHF.

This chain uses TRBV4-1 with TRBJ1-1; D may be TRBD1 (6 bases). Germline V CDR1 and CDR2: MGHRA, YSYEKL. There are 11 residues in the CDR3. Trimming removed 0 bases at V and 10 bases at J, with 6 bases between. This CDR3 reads CASSQEGGAFF. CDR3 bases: TGCGCCAGCAGCCAAGAAGGGGGAGCTTTCTTT.

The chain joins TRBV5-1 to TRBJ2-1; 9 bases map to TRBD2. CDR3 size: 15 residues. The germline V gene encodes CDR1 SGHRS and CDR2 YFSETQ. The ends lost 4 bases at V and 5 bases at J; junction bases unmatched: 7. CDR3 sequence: CASSPLSGGNNEQFF. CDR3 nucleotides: TGCGCCAGCAGCCCTCTGAGCGGGGGGAACAATGAGCAGTTCTTC.

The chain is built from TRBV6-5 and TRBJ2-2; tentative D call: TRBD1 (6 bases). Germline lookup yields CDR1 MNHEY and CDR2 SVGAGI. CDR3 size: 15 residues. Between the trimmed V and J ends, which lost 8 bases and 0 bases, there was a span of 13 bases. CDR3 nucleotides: TGTGCCAGCTCTGTTGGGGGCGCGAACACCGGGGAGCTGTTTTTT. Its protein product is CASSVGGANTGELFF.

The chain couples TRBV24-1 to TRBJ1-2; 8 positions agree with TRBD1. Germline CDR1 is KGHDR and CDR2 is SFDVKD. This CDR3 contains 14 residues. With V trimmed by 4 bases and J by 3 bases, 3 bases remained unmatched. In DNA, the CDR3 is TGTGCCACCAGTGACCAGGGGGCCGACTATGGCTACACCTTC. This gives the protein CATSDQGADYGYTF.

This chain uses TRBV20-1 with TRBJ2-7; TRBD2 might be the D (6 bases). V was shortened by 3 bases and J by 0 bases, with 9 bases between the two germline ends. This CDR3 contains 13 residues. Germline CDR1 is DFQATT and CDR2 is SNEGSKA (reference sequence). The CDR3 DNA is TGCAGTGCTAGTACGGGGGACTCCTACGAGCAGTACTTC. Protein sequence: CSASTGDSYEQYF.

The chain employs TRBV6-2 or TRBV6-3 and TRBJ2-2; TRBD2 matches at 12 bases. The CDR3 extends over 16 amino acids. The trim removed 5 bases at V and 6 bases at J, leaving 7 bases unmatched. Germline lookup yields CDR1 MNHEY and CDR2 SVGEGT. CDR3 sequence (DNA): TGTGCCAGCAGTGCCCTAGCGGGGGGGCCCCCCGGGGAGCTGTTTTTT. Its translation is CASSALAGGPPGELFF.

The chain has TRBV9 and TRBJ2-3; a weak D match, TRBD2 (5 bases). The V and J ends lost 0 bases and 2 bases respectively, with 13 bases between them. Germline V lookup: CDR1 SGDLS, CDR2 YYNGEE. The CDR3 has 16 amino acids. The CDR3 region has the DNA TGTGCCAGCAGCGTAGGTGTGGACTCCACCACAGATACGCAGTATTTT. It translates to CASSVGVDSTTDTQYF.

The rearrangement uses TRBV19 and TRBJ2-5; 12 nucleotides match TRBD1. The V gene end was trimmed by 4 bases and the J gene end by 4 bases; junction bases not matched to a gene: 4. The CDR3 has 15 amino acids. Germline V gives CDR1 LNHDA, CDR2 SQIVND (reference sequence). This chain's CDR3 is CASSRDRGHGETQYF. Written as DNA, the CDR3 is TGTGCCAGTAGTAGGGACAGGGGGCACGGAGAGACCCAGTACTTC.

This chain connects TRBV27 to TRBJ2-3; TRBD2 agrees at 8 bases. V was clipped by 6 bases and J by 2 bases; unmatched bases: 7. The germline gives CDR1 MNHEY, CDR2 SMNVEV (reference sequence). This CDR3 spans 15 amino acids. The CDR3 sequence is CASRKAGETTDTQYF. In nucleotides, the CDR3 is TGTGCCAGCAGGAAAGCGGGGGAGACCACAGATACGCAGTATTTT.

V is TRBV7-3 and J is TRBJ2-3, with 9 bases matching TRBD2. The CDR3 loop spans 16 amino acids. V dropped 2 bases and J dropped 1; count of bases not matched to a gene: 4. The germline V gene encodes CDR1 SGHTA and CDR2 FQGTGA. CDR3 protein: CASSLAGGIGTDTQYF. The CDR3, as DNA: TGTGCCAGCAGCTTAGCGGGGGGGATCGGCACAGATACGCAGTATTTT. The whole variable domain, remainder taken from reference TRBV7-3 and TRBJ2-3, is GAGVSQTPSNKVTEKGKYVELRCDPISGHTALYWYRQSLGQGPEFLIYFQGTGAADDSGLPNDRFFAVRPEGSVSTLKIQRTERGDSAVYLCASSLAGGIGTDTQYFGPGTRLTVL.

CDR3 coding DNA: TGCGCCAGCAGCCAAGAGAGGTGGGCGGGGATGGGGCAGTACTTC. Translating it yields CASSQERWAGMGQYF. The rearrangement joins TRBV4-3 to TRBJ2-7; TRBD2 is a possible D gene (6 bases). Germline CDR1 is LGHNA and CDR2 is YSLEER. This CDR3 is 15 amino acids long. V lost 0 bases to trimming and J lost 9 bases, with 18 bases between them.

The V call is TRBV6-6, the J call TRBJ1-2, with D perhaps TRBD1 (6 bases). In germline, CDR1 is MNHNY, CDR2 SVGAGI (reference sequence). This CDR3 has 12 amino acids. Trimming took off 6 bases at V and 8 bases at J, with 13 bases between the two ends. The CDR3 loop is CASSSKGVGYTF. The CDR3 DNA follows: TGTGCCAGCAGCTCTAAGGGGGTAGGCTACACCTTC.